A selection of T cell receptor beta chains follows, all from one sample in a study of blood T cell repertoires in COVID-19. Sequencing was performed with immunoSEQ multiplex PCR; in TCRdb, only in-frame clones are kept and a portion is missing. The sample has around 260,000 clones, 86% seen once; the top ten hold about 3%. Sample: peripheral blood. Receptors originate from a woman between 25 and 40 years old with active or convalescent COVID-19. The CDR3 runs from the conserved cysteine through the conserved F or W. The D gene is left open where the match is weak.

D gene	V gene	J gene	CDR3 DNA	CDR3 protein
.	TRBV28	TRBJ1-3	TGTGCCAGCACCCCAAGCGGCTCTGGAAACACCATATATTTT	CASTPSGSGNTIYF
.	TRBV12-3/TRBV12-4	TRBJ1-1	TGTGCCAGCGGGCAACAGGGTACTGAAGCTTTCTTT	CASGQQGTEAFF
TRBD2	TRBV6-2/TRBV6-3	TRBJ2-7	TGTGCCAGCAGTTACTTTGGCGGGGGGGCCTACGAGCAGTACTTC	CASSYFGGGAYEQYF
.	TRBV30	TRBJ2-3	TGTGCCTGGGCTACCCGAGGACTGTATGGCACGCAGTATTTT	CAWATRGLYGTQYF
TRBD2	TRBV6-2/TRBV6-3	TRBJ2-1	TGTGCCAGTAGCGGGGGGGCCGTCAATGAGCAGTTCTTC	CASSGGAVNEQFF
TRBD1	TRBV7-6	TRBJ2-1	TGTGCCAGCAGCCCACAGACAGGGGGCAGAGACAATGAGCAGTTCTTC	CASSPQTGGRDNEQFF
.	TRBV11-2	TRBJ2-3	TGTGCCAGCAGCCCTGACTCTTCAAACACAGATACGCAGTATTTT	CASSPDSSNTDTQYF
.	TRBV6-2/TRBV6-3	TRBJ2-5	TGTGCCAGCAGTTACGGGGCTGGAAAAGAGACCCAGTACTTC	CASSYGAGKETQYF
TRBD1	TRBV19	TRBJ1-5	TGTGCCACCCGGTGGCGGGACAGTAGCAATCAGCCCCAGCATTTT	CATRWRDSSNQPQHF
TRBD1	TRBV9	TRBJ2-3	TGTGCCAGCAGCGGACAGGGCCCTAGTGTTCGCACAGATACGCAGTATTTT	CASSGQGPSVRTDTQYF
.	TRBV7-2	TRBJ1-4	TGTGCCAGCAGCCCTACAGCCTCTGCTAATGAAAAACTGTTTTTT	CASSPTASANEKLFF